This T cell receptor beta chain emerged from a study of T cell responses to AZD1222 COVID-19 vaccine. A note on this clone: The junction departs from the called germline gene at one end, perhaps through a read error.

This CDR3 comprises 15 residues. From germline, CDR1 is DFQATT and CDR2 SNEGSKA (reference sequence). TCRdb keeps only in-frame clones here, not all; method: immunoSEQ multiplex PCR. Of about 110,000 clones listed, 81% are singletons. This TCR was recovered from an adult in good health. The chain recombines TRBV20-1 with TRBJ2-5; 11 bases fit TRBD2. Here the sequenced sample was peripheral blood, taken on day 0 of AZD1222 vaccination. The CDR3 is CSPSPVAGGRETQYF. CDR3 in DNA: TGCAGTCCTAGTCCGGTAGCGGGGGGGCGGGAGACCCAGTACTTC.